The T cell receptor beta chain described here comes from a study of CD8+ T cells in alopecia areata. The authors extracted RNA and reverse transcribed it into cDNA as the sequencing template. Clones were read by immunoSEQ multiplex PCR, and TCRdb kept only the in-frame ones, dropping some. This sample has 95,000 to 150,000 clones, with 45% to 50% found just once. The sequence came from a human donor with alopecia areata. Sequenced input: NKG2D-low CD8+ T cells sorted from blood.

CDR3 sequence (DNA): TGTGCCAGCGGGCAGATCTACGAGCAGTACTTC. Translation: CASGQIYEQYF. The chain combines TRBV27 with TRBJ2-7; the D is unclear. Germline V CDR1 and CDR2: MNHEY, SMNVEV (reference sequence). This CDR3 is built from 11 residues. V was pared by 8 bases and J by 3 bases, with 8 bases between.